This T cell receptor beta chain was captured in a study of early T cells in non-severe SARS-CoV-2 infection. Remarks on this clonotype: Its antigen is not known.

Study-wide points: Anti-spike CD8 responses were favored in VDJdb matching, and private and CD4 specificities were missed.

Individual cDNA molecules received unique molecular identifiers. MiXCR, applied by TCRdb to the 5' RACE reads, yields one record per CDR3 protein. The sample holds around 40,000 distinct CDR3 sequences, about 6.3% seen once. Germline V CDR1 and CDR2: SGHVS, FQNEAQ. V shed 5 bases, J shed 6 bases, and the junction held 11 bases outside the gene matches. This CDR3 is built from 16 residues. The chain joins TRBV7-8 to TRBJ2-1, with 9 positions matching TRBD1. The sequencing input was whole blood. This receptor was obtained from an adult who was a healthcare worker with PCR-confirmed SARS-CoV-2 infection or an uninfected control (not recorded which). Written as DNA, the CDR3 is TGTGCCAGCAGCCCTCTCGGGACAGGGTGGAGCAATGAGCAGTTCTTC. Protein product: CASSPLGTGWSNEQFF.